One and the same sample provided the 25 T cell receptor beta chains below, sequenced in a study of CD8+CD57+ T cells in acquired aplastic anemia. CDR3 and TCR beta VDJ profiling relied on a genomic DNA template. One entry per CDR3 protein results from TCRdb running MiXCR on the reads. The data contain around 430,000 distinct CDR3 sequences, about a third of them singletons. CD8+CD57+ cell expansion, shown by flow cytometry, had occurred in the patients selected for sequencing. Source material: sorted CD4+, CD8+, or CD8+CD57+ T cells (not recorded which) from PBMCs. These TCRs come from a human donor with aplastic anemia.

The CDR3 reads CAATGGRGANYGYTF. CDR3 in DNA: TGTGCCGCCACAGGGGGGAGAGGGGCTAACTATGGCTACACCTTC. The rearrangement uses TRBV10-3 and TRBJ1-2; 8 nucleotides match TRBD1. Trimming at V came to 11 bases and at J to 0 bases, leaving 11 bases not matched to a gene. Germline lookup yields CDR1 ENHRY and CDR2 SYGVKD. This CDR3 is 15 amino acids long.

This clonotype has only a few counts. V usage is TRBV11-2 and J usage is TRBJ1-3; D is undetermined. Germline V gives CDR1 SGHAT, CDR2 FQNNGV. The CDR3 loop spans 17 amino acids. The germline V and J ends were trimmed by 1 base and 0 bases, with 13 bases remaining between them. CDR3 bases: TGTGCCAGCAGCTTAGGCCGTGGCGCGAGCTCTGGAAACACCATATATTTT. Encoded protein: CASSLGRGASSGNTIYF.

This clonotype was seen at least ten times. The gene calls are TRBV19 and TRBJ2-2, with D hard to call. The CDR3 contains 11 residues. V lost 7 bases, J lost 11 bases, and 11 bases lay in between. The germline V gene encodes CDR1 LNHDA and CDR2 SQIVND (reference sequence). DNA for the CDR3: TGTGCCAGTACTGAGGCCAACGAGCTGTTTTTT. It encodes CASTEANELFF.

V is TRBV7-8 and J is TRBJ1-1, with a possible D match to TRBD1 (6 bases). V lost 5 bases to trimming and J lost 1 base, with 14 bases between them. CDR1 is SGHVS, CDR2 FQNEAQ, per germline. This CDR3 has 15 amino acids. The CDR3 nucleotides read TGTGCCAGCAGCAAACCAGGGGTGGGGAACACTGAAGCTTTCTTT. It codes for CASSKPGVGNTEAFF.

This clonotype was found a few times. V is TRBV25-1 and J is TRBJ2-1, with 10 bases identical to TRBD2. V lost 6 bases and J lost 0; bases outside the gene matches: 5. CDR1 MGHDK and CDR2 SYGVNS come from the germline V gene. This CDR3 contains 16 residues. CDR3 DNA: TGTGCCAGCAGGGGGGCTAGCGGGAGCTCCTACAATGAGCAGTTCTTC. It specifies CASRGASGSSYNEQFF.

This clonotype was counted only a few times. Lacking the conserved final phenylalanine or tryptophan, this CDR3 likely reflects a read error. The DNA is omitted, as the CDR3 cannot be located on it reliably, and the CDR3 follows TCRdb's listing. This rearrangement joins TRBV29-1 to TRBJ1-2; the DNA was not used to check the table's D call, TRBD1. Counting both end residues, the CDR3 totals 10 amino acids. CDR1 is SQVTM, CDR2 ANQGSEA, per germline. The CDR3 here is CSVKNRGSSY.

This clonotype has ten or more counts. V gene TRBV7-2 combines with J gene TRBJ2-7; D unclear. Trimming took 1 base from V and 4 from J, leaving 8 bases between them. The CDR3 has 13 residues. In germline, CDR1 is SGHTA, CDR2 FQGNSA. The CDR3 protein is CASSLESSYEQYF. CDR3 DNA: TGTGCCAGCAGCTTAGAGTCAAGTTACGAGCAGTACTTC.

The chain combines TRBV2 with TRBJ1-1, with TRBD1 matching 8 bases. Germline-derived CDR1 and CDR2 are SNHLY and FYNNEI. This CDR3 comprises 16 residues. The junction had 10 bases not matched to a gene; V was cut back by 2 bases and J by 5 bases. The CDR3, as DNA: TGTGCCAGCAGTGAAATCCCCGGACAGGGACGAACTGAAGCTTTCTTT. Its translation is CASSEIPGQGRTEAFF.

This clonotype was detected only a few times. This may be a read error, as it is one base from a much larger clone. The V call is TRBV2, the J call TRBJ2-7; 7 positions match TRBD2. Germline CDR1 and CDR2: SNHLY and FYNNEI. This CDR3 contains 14 residues. CDR3 region: CVSSGTVEIIEQYF. The CDR3 nucleotides read TGTGTCAGCAGCGGGACGGTAGAGATTATCGAGCAGTACTTC.

This clonotype was seen a handful of times. The chain links TRBV3-1 to TRBJ2-2; D remains unclear. Germline V gene lookup returns CDR1 LGHDT and CDR2 YNNKEL (reference sequence). V lost 3 bases to trimming and J lost 5 bases, with 4 bases between them. This CDR3 has 12 residues. CDR3 in DNA: TGTGCCAGCAGCCATCTAACCGGGGAGCTGTTTTTT. As protein: CASSHLTGELFF.

J is TRBJ1-6 and V is TRBV15, with D perhaps matching TRBD1 (6 bases). Germline V gene lookup returns CDR1 LNHNV and CDR2 YYDKDF (reference sequence). This CDR3 has 15 residues. Between the trimmed V and J ends, which lost 2 bases and 13 bases, there was a span of 18 bases. CDR3 region: CATSRRGQFISPLHF. The CDR3 nucleotides read TGTGCCACCAGCAGACGAGGACAGTTTATTTCGCCCCTCCACTTT. Complete variable domain (other parts from reference TRBV15 and TRBJ1-6): DAMVIQNPRYQVTQFGKPVTLSCSQTLNHNVMYWYQQKSSQAPKLLFHYYDKDFNNEADTPDNFQSRRPNTSFCFLDIRSPGLGDTAMYLCATSRRGQFISPLHFGNGTRLTVT.

CDR3 sequence reads: CASSMGAGGYQPQHF. The CDR3, as DNA: TGTGCCAGTAGTATGGGTGCGGGGGGTTATCAGCCCCAGCATTTT. The chain recombines TRBV19 with TRBJ1-5; TRBD1 is a possible D gene (5 bases). In germline, CDR1 is LNHDA, CDR2 SQIVND (reference sequence). Trimming removed 3 bases at V and 5 bases at J, with 14 bases between. This CDR3 comprises 15 residues.

As DNA, the CDR3 is TGCAGTGAAGGGACTCTACCCGGCAGTCAGCCCCAGCATTTT. This translates into CSEGTLPGSQPQHF. The chain carries TRBV29-1 and TRBJ1-5; a weak D match, TRBD1 (5 bases). The CDR3 consists of 14 residues. CDR1 is SQVTM, CDR2 ANQGSEA, per germline.

Notes on this clonotype: With a much larger clone just one base away, this may be a read error. The rearrangement links TRBV7-2 to TRBJ1-2, with D unclear. The germline V gene has CDR1 SGHTA and CDR2 FQGNSA. CDR3 length: 14 amino acids. Trimming shortened V by 2 bases and J by 7 bases, and 14 bases separated the two germline ends. In DNA, the CDR3 is TGTGCCAGCAGCTTATCGGACCAACGCTGTGGCTACACCTTC. This translates into CASSLSDQRCGYTF. Together with reference TRBV7-2 and TRBJ1-2, the CDR3 gives the full variable domain: GAGVSQSPSNKVTEKGKDVELRCDPISGHTALYWYRQSLGQGLEFLIYFQGNSAPDKSGLPSDRFSAERTGGSVSTLTIQRTQQEDSAVYLCASSLSDQRCGYTFGSGTRLTVV.

Comment on this clonotype: The conserved final phenylalanine or tryptophan is absent from the CDR3, which likely points to a read error. It is unclear where the CDR3 begins or ends on the DNA, so no DNA is shown, and the CDR3 is as TCRdb lists it. This chain connects TRBV19 to TRBJ1-1. Germline V gives CDR1 LNHDA, CDR2 SQIVND (reference sequence). The CDR3 extends over 13 residues, inclusive of both ends. The CDR3 sequence: CASSTYTNTEALL.

The sample holds many counts of this clonotype. V and J are TRBV10-3 and TRBJ1-5; D is unresolved. The CDR3 covers 14 residues. In germline, CDR1 is ENHRY, CDR2 SYGVKD. With 10 bases removed from V and 0 bases from J, the gap between germline ends came to 13 bases. CDR3 protein: CATRDLFSNQPQHF. As DNA, the CDR3 is TGTGCCACCCGTGACCTATTTAGCAATCAGCCCCAGCATTTT.

The V gene is TRBV12-3 or TRBV12-4, the J gene TRBJ1-2, with a tentative D call TRBD1 (6 bases). V shed 5 bases and J shed 6 bases, with 13 bases lying between them. The CDR3 sequence is 13 residues long. The CDR3 here is CASSPRGANGYTF. For the CDR3, the DNA is TGTGCCAGCAGTCCGCGGGGGGCGAATGGCTACACCTTC.

In the case of this clonotype: A read error may account for a junction end that differs from germline. The chain joins TRBV3-1 to TRBJ1-6; tentatively, D is TRBD1 (5 bases). The CDR3 loop spans 13 amino acids. Germline V gene lookup returns CDR1 LGHDT and CDR2 YNNKEL (reference sequence). The CDR3 reads CASNPPGRPPLRF. In DNA, the CDR3 is TGTGCCAGCAACCCCCCGGGGCGGCCACCCCTCCGCTTT. The entire variable domain, with the rest obtained from reference TRBV3-1 and TRBJ1-6, is as follows: DTAVSQTPKYLVTQMGNDKSIKCEQNLGHDTMYWYKQDSKKFLKIMFSYNNKELIINETVPNRFSPKSPDKAHLNLHINSLELGDSAVYFCASNPPGRPPLRFGNGTRLTVT.

The V gene is TRBV12-5, the J gene TRBJ1-2; TRBD1 agrees at 10 bases. CDR1 LGHNT and CDR2 FRNRAP come from the germline V gene. Germline trimming cut 2 bases from V and 7 bases from J; bases unmatched to any gene: 7. The CDR3 sequence is 15 residues long. CDR3 in amino acids: CASGLLTGGVSGYTF. The CDR3 DNA is TGTGCTAGTGGTTTGCTGACAGGGGGCGTCAGTGGCTACACCTTC.

This chain joins TRBV11-2 and TRBJ1-1, with D possibly being TRBD1 (6 bases). Trimming shortened V by 1 base and J by 3 bases, and 18 bases separated the two germline ends. Germline V gene sequence: CDR1 SGHAT, CDR2 FQNNGV. The CDR3 consists of 17 residues. The CDR3 loop is CASSLVMVTGRDTEAFF. The DNA of the CDR3 is TGTGCCAGCAGCTTAGTTATGGTCACAGGGAGGGACACTGAAGCTTTCTTT.

The chain joins TRBV12-3 or TRBV12-4 to TRBJ1-2; no definite D call. The CDR3 totals 14 residues. V dropped 5 bases and J dropped 4 bases, with 14 bases sitting between them. CDR3 DNA sequence: TGTGCCAGCAGTCGGGAGGGCTCGGTCTATGGCTACACCTTC. Translating gives CASSREGSVYGYTF.

For the CDR3, the DNA is TGTGCCAGTAGACAGGCTCCTTATAGCAATCAGCCCCAGCATTTT. This sequence encodes CASRQAPYSNQPQHF. The J gene is TRBJ1-5, the V gene TRBV6-1; D possibly corresponds to TRBD1 (6 bases). Germline CDR1 MNHNS, CDR2 SASEGT. V was trimmed by 9 bases and J by 0 bases, leaving 15 bases between them. CDR3 size: 15 residues.

In this sample, this clonotype turned up many times. The V call is TRBV9, the J call TRBJ2-5; 9 bases agree with TRBD2. The trim removed 4 bases at V and 3 bases at J, leaving 10 bases unmatched. CDR3 size: 16 residues. Germline V gene sequence: CDR1 SGDLS, CDR2 YYNGEE. Written as DNA, the CDR3 is TGTGCCAGCAGCCCAAGTGCCAGCGGGAGGAAAGAGACCCAGTACTTC. Its protein product is CASSPSASGRKETQYF.

This rearrangement joins TRBV11-2 to TRBJ2-4; maybe TRBD2 (6 bases). The CDR3 has 15 residues. Germline assignment: CDR1 SGHAT and CDR2 FQNNGV. The germline V and J ends were trimmed by 7 bases and 6 bases, with 19 bases remaining between them. CDR3 sequence (DNA): TGTGCCAGCACCCGAGAAGGCCAGGGAGGAAACATTCAGTACTTC. This gives the protein CASTREGQGGNIQYF.

The V call is TRBV20-1, the J call TRBJ2-3; TRBD2 matches 12 bases. This CDR3 is 17 amino acids long. Germline trimming cut 6 bases from V and 0 bases from J; bases unmatched to any gene: 10. Per the germline V gene, CDR1 is DFQATT and CDR2 is SNEGSKA (reference sequence). For the CDR3, the DNA is TGCAGTGCGAGACTAGCGGGAGCGTCCTCTAGCACAGATACGCAGTATTTT. Encoded protein: CSARLAGASSSTDTQYF.